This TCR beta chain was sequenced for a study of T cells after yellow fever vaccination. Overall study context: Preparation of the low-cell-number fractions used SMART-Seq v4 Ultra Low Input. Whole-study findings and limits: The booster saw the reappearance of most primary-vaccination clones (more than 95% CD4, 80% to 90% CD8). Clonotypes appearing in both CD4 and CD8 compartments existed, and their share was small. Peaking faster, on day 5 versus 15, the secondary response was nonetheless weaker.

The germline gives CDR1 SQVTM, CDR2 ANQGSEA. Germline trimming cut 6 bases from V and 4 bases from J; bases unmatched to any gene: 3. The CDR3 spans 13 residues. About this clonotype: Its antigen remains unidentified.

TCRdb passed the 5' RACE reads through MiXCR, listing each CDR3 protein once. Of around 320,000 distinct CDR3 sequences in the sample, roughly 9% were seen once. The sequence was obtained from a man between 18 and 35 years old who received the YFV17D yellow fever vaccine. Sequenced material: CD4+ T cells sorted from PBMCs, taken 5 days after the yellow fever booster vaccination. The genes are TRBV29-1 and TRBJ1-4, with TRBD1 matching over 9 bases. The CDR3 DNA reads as TGCAGCGTGAGACAGGGGGTTAATGAAAAACTGTTTTTT. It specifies CSVRQGVNEKLFF.